The rows below give T cell receptor beta chains drawn from one sample of a study of T cell changes during pregnancy in multiple sclerosis. Sequencing was performed with immunoSEQ multiplex PCR; in TCRdb, only in-frame clones are kept and a portion is missing. The sample lists 45,000 to 70,000 clones; around 92% were seen once. This material consisted of CD4+ T cells from peripheral blood mononuclear cells, taken after pregnancy. Receptors originate from a female donor with multiple sclerosis, enrolled in a pregnancy study. The CDR3 runs from the conserved cysteine through the conserved F or W. The D gene is left open where the match is weak. A clone size is listed for some rows: how often the clone was seen (once, few, many), or a class if it is expanded.

J: TRBJ1-1; D: TRBD1; V: TRBV7-2; size: once; DNA: TGTGCCAGCAGCTTAGACCCCGGGACAGGGGGCAAGGCTTTCTTT; CDR3: CASSLDPGTGGKAFF
J: TRBJ1-2; D: .; V: TRBV6-6; size: .; DNA: TGTGCCAGCAGAATAGCCGCTGGGTATGGCTACACCTTC; CDR3: CASRIAAGYGYTF
J: TRBJ2-1; D: TRBD1; V: TRBV7-7; size: .; DNA: TGTGCTAGCAGCCCTGACAGGGTCTACAATGAGCAGTTCTTC; CDR3: CASSPDRVYNEQFF
J: TRBJ2-5; D: TRBD1; V: TRBV5-6; size: once; DNA: TGTGCCAGCAGCTTGGCCTCAGGGGGCTGGACACAAGAGACCCAGTACTTC; CDR3: CASSLASGGWTQETQYF
J: TRBJ2-7; D: TRBD1; V: TRBV5-1; size: .; DNA: TGCGCCAGTCAGGACAGGACGTCCTACGAGCAGTACTTC; CDR3: CASQDRTSYEQYF
J: TRBJ2-1; D: .; V: TRBV19; size: .; DNA: TGTGCCAGTAGTATCCCTGGGACTTCTGAGCAGTTCTTC; CDR3: CASSIPGTSEQFF
J: TRBJ1-5; D: .; V: TRBV23-1; size: .; DNA: TGCGCCAGCAGTCAATACAAGTGTAGCAATCAGCCCCAGCATTTT; CDR3: CASSQYKCSNQPQHF
J: TRBJ1-2; D: .; V: TRBV25-1; size: .; DNA: TGTGCCAGCAGTACACGTGGAGTGGGTGGCTACACCTTC; CDR3: CASSTRGVGGYTF
J: TRBJ2-7; D: TRBD1; V: TRBV7-9; size: .; DNA: TGTGCCAGCAGCTGGGGACAGGGGGCTGACGAGCAGTACTTC; CDR3: CASSWGQGADEQYF
J: TRBJ1-3; D: .; V: TRBV30; size: .; DNA: TGTGCCTGGAATCAGGGGACCTCTGGAAACACCATATATTTT; CDR3: CAWNQGTSGNTIYF
J: TRBJ1-5; D: .; V: TRBV23-1; size: .; DNA: TGCGCCAGCAGTCCCCAGTACGTTCTCCTCCAGCATTTT; CDR3: CASSPQYVLLQHF
J: TRBJ1-1; D: .; V: TRBV7-2; size: few; DNA: TGTGCCAGTAACAGGGACATGAACACTGAAGCTTTCTTT; CDR3: CASNRDMNTEAFF
J: TRBJ2-5; D: .; V: TRBV4-2; size: .; DNA: TGTGCCAGCAGCCAAGAGAGCCAGGGGTCGGGAGAGACCCAGTACTTC; CDR3: CASSQESQGSGETQYF
J: TRBJ1-5; D: .; V: TRBV7-2; size: .; DNA: TGTGCCAGCAGCTTCGAGGCGAATCAGCCCCAGCATTTT; CDR3: CASSFEANQPQHF
J: TRBJ2-7; D: TRBD1; V: TRBV4-3; size: .; DNA: TGCGCCAGCAGCCAACAGGGGGCGCCTTTCTACGAGCAGTACTTC; CDR3: CASSQQGAPFYEQYF
J: TRBJ2-3; D: .; V: TRBV7-9; size: .; DNA: TGTGCCAGCAGCTTACTGTCGGGAGATACGCAGTATTTT; CDR3: CASSLLSGDTQYF